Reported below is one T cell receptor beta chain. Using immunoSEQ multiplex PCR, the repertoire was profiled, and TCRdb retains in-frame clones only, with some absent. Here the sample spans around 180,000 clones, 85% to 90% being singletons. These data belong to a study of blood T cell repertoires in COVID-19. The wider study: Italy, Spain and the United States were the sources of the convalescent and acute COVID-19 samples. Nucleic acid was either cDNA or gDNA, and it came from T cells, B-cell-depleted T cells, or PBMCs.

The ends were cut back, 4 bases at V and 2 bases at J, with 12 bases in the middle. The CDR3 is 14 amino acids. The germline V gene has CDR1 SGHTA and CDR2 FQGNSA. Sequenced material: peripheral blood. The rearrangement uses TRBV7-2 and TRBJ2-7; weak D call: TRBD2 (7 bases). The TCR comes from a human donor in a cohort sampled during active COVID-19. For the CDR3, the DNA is TGTGCCAGCAGCTCCGGGGGGCCCGCCTACGAGCAGTACTTC. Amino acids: CASSSGGPAYEQYF.